The rows below give T cell receptor beta chains drawn from one sample of a study of cytomegalovirus exposure and HLA in healthy donors. TCRdb's table, derived via immunoSEQ multiplex PCR, lists solely in-frame clones and lacks some. Of about 190,000 clones listed, just under 75% are singletons. Sequencing used PBMCs. The receptors shown here come from a man aged 30-40 years in good health and CMV-seropositive. CDR3s include the opening cysteine and the closing phenylalanine or tryptophan. D genes are given only for firm matches. Expanded clones are given a class, and other clones once, few, many or no size at all.

V,D,J,size,DNA,CDR3
TRBV7-2,TRBD1,TRBJ1-2,few,TGTGCCAGCGCCCCCAGGGGGCGCGGTATAGGGGACTATGGCTACACCTTC,CASAPRGRGIGDYGYTF
TRBV27,NA,TRBJ1-5,NA,TGTGCCAGCAGTTTAGCCCGACAGAATCAGCCCCAGCATTTT,CASSLARQNQPQHF
TRBV7-9,TRBD2,TRBJ2-5,few,TGTGCCAGCAGCCTGGACGCGGGAGGGCGGGAGACCCAGTACTTC,CASSLDAGGRETQYF
TRBV9,NA,TRBJ2-7,NA,TGTGCCAGCAGCGTAGATCCGGGAAGCTCCTACGAGCAGTACTTC,CASSVDPGSSYEQYF
TRBV10-3,TRBD2,TRBJ2-1,NA,TGTGCCATCAGAGCGGGACTAGCGGGAGGCTCGAGCTCCTACAATGAGCAGTTCTTC,CAIRAGLAGGSSSYNEQFF
TRBV7-2,NA,TRBJ1-2,few,TGTGCCAGCAGCTGGGGCCATGGCTACACCTTC,CASSWGHGYTF
TRBV29-1,NA,TRBJ1-2,NA,TGCAGCGTTGAAATTAACAGCTATGGCTACACCTTC,CSVEINSYGYTF
TRBV4-3,TRBD1,TRBJ1-4,NA,TGCGCCAGCAGTCGGGGACAGCCTAATGAAAAACTGTTTTTT,CASSRGQPNEKLFF
TRBV9,NA,TRBJ1-4,NA,TGTGCCAGCAGCGGCGGACAGACTTCTAATGAAAAACTGTTTTTT,CASSGGQTSNEKLFF
TRBV27,NA,TRBJ2-1,NA,TGTGCCAGCACAACAGGACAGTTTGGTAATGAGCAGTTCTTC,CASTTGQFGNEQFF
TRBV7-2,NA,TRBJ1-1,NA,TGTGCCAGCAGCCCCGGGGGGCGCGTGAACACTGAAGCTTTCTTT,CASSPGGRVNTEAFF
TRBV7-2,TRBD2,TRBJ2-1,NA,TGTGCCAGCAGCTCACAACCGGGACTAGCGGGGCAGCAGTTCTTC,CASSSQPGLAGQQFF
TRBV5-1,TRBD1,TRBJ2-1,NA,TGCGCCAGCAGCCCCCAGGGGGACAATGAGCAGTTCTTC,CASSPQGDNEQFF
TRBV5-1,TRBD2,TRBJ2-5,NA,TGCGCCAGCAGCTTGGGTAGCGGGGAAAAAAGAGAGACCCAGTACTTC,CASSLGSGEKRETQYF
TRBV9,NA,TRBJ2-7,once,TGTGCCAGCAGCGTAGGTAGGGGGGGCTCCGGGTACGAGCAGTACTTC,CASSVGRGGSGYEQYF
TRBV29-1,NA,TRBJ2-5,NA,TGCAGCGTTACCGGTCAGCCAGGGGCCCAGTACTTC,CSVTGQPGAQYF
TRBV10-1,TRBD2,TRBJ2-1,NA,TGCGCCAGCCCTAGACTAGCGGGATACAATGAGCAGTTCTTC,CASPRLAGYNEQFF
TRBV7-8,TRBD1,TRBJ2-1,NA,TGTGCCAGCAGCGAGGGGGCTAGTGAGCAGTTCTTC,CASSEGASEQFF
TRBV4-1,TRBD2,TRBJ2-5,NA,TGCGCCAGCAGCCGTTCCTTTACGGGGGAGGGAGAGACCCAGTACTTC,CASSRSFTGEGETQYF
TRBV7-2,NA,TRBJ2-7,few,TGTGCCAGCAGCTTAGCAGGCCAGGGGACCTACGAGCAGTACTTC,CASSLAGQGTYEQYF
TRBV25-1,NA,TRBJ1-6,NA,TGTGCCAGCTCGGGGGGTAATTCACCCCTCCACTTT,CASSGGNSPLHF
TRBV6-1,TRBD2,TRBJ2-3,NA,TGTGCCAGCAGTGCTTCTAGCGGGAGGGCAGATACGCAGTATTTT,CASSASSGRADTQYF
TRBV6-1,NA,TRBJ2-2,NA,TGTGCCAGCAGTCGGGGGTTTAACACCGGGGAGCTGTTTTTT,CASSRGFNTGELFF
TRBV15,NA,TRBJ2-1,NA,TGTGCCACCAGCAGAGTTGGCAGCTCCTACAATGAGCAGTTCTTC,CATSRVGSSYNEQFF
TRBV27,NA,TRBJ1-1,few,TGTGCCAGCAGTTTAAGGGAGGACACTGAAGCTTTCTTT,CASSLREDTEAFF
TRBV18,NA,TRBJ2-3,NA,TGTGCCAGCTCACCAGAGAGAGATACGCAGTATTTT,CASSPERDTQYF
TRBV9,TRBD2,TRBJ2-1,few,TGTGCCAGCAGCGTAGGTGTAGCGGGGAATGAGCAGTTCTTC,CASSVGVAGNEQFF